This T cell receptor beta chain was retrieved from a study of OX40 agonist ivuxolimab in advanced cancers. Profiled with immunoSEQ multiplex PCR; TCRdb holds only in-frame clones, not every one. The sample has about 63,000 clones; roughly nine tenths are singletons. As regards this clone: Other nucleotide sequences in the sample specify the same CDR3.

Sequenced here: CD4+ or CD8+ T cells sorted from blood, sampled in a trial of the OX40 agonist ivuxolimab. This clonotype originated in an adult with an advanced solid tumor such as melanoma, head and neck, liver or kidney cancer.

CDR3 bases: TGCGCCAGCAGCCTAGGGACAGCTAATGAAAAACTGTTTTTT. Translation gives CASSLGTANEKLFF. This sequence joins TRBV5-1 and TRBJ1-4; TRBD1 agrees at 7 bases. This CDR3 region has 14 residues. Germline V gene lookup returns CDR1 SGHRS and CDR2 YFSETQ. After removal of 4 bases from V and 3 bases from J, the junction contained 3 bases not matched to a gene.